These 31 T cell receptor beta chains were all obtained from the same sample, sequenced in a study of blood T cell repertoires in COVID-19. Sequenced by immunoSEQ multiplex PCR; TCRdb stores in-frame clones only, minus some. The data contain 75,000 to 90,000 clones, roughly 80% of them singletons. The material sequenced was peripheral blood. The origin of the receptors is a woman aged 40 to 55 with active or convalescent COVID-19.

The CDR3 loop reads CASSPREPGNPIYF. In nucleotides, the CDR3 is TGTGCCAGCAGCCCTAGAGAACCAGGGAACCCCATATATTTT. The chain uses TRBV13 and TRBJ1-3; perhaps TRBD1 as D (5 bases). The CDR3 is made up of 14 amino acids. V dropped 5 bases and J dropped 11 bases, with 19 bases sitting between them. Looked up from germline, CDR1 is PRHDT and CDR2 is FYEKMQ (reference sequence).

The chain couples TRBV11-2 to TRBJ1-1, with 12 bases fitting TRBD1. V dropped 5 bases and J dropped 4; count of bases not matched to a gene: 5. Germline V gene lookup returns CDR1 SGHAT and CDR2 FQNNGV. This CDR3 has 15 residues. The CDR3 loop reads CASSAGTGGGTEAFF. CDR3 bases: TGTGCCAGCAGCGCTGGGACAGGGGGCGGCACTGAAGCTTTCTTT.

The table lists this clone with a few counts. V gene TRBV7-9 combines with J gene TRBJ2-1, with a tentative D call TRBD2 (6 bases). Germline-derived CDR1 and CDR2 are SEHNR and FQNEAQ (reference sequence). This CDR3 contains 18 residues. Deletions cut 3 bases from V and 6 bases from J, with 24 bases between. This chain's CDR3 is CASSLVGSGRSTLNEQFF. The CDR3 bases are TGTGCCAGCAGCTTGGTTGGTAGTGGGAGGAGTACCCTCAATGAGCAGTTCTTC.

This CDR3 reads CAWSVSVSRVTFF. CDR3 in DNA: TGTGCCTGGAGTGTATCAGTTAGCCGGGTAACTTTCTTT. The V call is TRBV30, the J call TRBJ1-1; D call uncertain. Germline V gene data show CDR1 as GTSNPN and CDR2 as SVGIG (reference sequence). The V end was cut by 0 bases, the J end by 12 bases, with 17 bases between. There are 13 residues in the CDR3.

The J gene is TRBJ1-1, the V gene TRBV28; 8 positions agree with TRBD1. Losses at the gene ends were 7 bases for V and 8 bases for J; bases not matched to a gene: 15. Germline values: CDR1 MDHEN, CDR2 SYDVKM. The CDR3 is made up of 15 amino acids. The CDR3 loop is CASTRPAGGRGEAFF. CDR3 nucleotide sequence: TGTGCCAGCACCCGACCCGCAGGGGGCAGAGGCGAAGCTTTCTTT.

The rearrangement links TRBV18 to TRBJ2-5; D is possibly TRBD2 (7 bases). The CDR3 is 15 amino acids. V was shortened by 0 bases and J by 7 bases, with 15 bases between the two germline ends. From germline, CDR1 is KGHSH and CDR2 LQKENI. The CDR3 nucleotides are TGTGCCAGCTCACCACCGACGGGGGGCATGGGGACCCAGTACTTC. Amino acids: CASSPPTGGMGTQYF.

The rearrangement links TRBV5-8 to TRBJ2-5; D remains unclear. Trimming took off 4 bases at V and 2 bases at J, with 6 bases between the two ends. Germline CDR1 SGHTS, CDR2 YDEGEE. The CDR3 is made up of 12 amino acids. CDR3 bases: TGTGCCAGCAGCCTTAATCAAGAGACCCAGTACTTC. Translated: CASSLNQETQYF.

The chain combines TRBV28 with TRBJ1-2; 7 bases align to TRBD1. V shed 6 bases and J 8 bases; nucleotides not matched to a gene: 9. CDR3 length equals 13 residues. The germline gives CDR1 MDHEN, CDR2 SYDVKM. CDR3 sequence (DNA): TGTGCCAGCAGCCGGACAGGTGGCATCGGCTACACCTTC. As protein: CASSRTGGIGYTF.

The rearrangement links TRBV19 to TRBJ1-5; a possible D gene is TRBD1 (5 bases). V was shortened by 1 base and J by 7 bases, with 11 bases between the two germline ends. Germline V lookup: CDR1 LNHDA, CDR2 SQIVND (reference sequence). The CDR3 has 14 amino acids. DNA of the CDR3: TGTGCCAGTAGTATAGCGACAGTAGACCAGCCCCAGCATTTT. This gives the protein CASSIATVDQPQHF.

This chain links TRBV19 with TRBJ2-7; D possibly corresponds to TRBD2 (5 bases). Trimming pared 6 bases from V and 6 bases from J, leaving 12 bases between. The CDR3 consists of 12 residues. In germline, CDR1 is LNHDA, CDR2 SQIVND (reference sequence). The CDR3: CASSGTRLEQYF. The CDR3 DNA follows: TGTGCCAGTAGCGGTACTAGGCTCGAGCAGTACTTC. Filled out from reference TRBV19 and TRBJ2-7, the complete variable domain reads DGGITQSPKYLFRKEGQNVTLSCEQNLNHDAMYWYRQDPGQGLRLIYYSQIVNDFQKGDIAEGYSVSREKKESFPLTVTSAQKNPTAFYLCASSGTRLEQYFGPGTRLTVT.

This clone came up a few times. V usage is TRBV28 and J usage is TRBJ1-4, with 7 bases matching TRBD1. Germline values: CDR1 MDHEN, CDR2 SYDVKM. V shed 3 bases, J shed 4 bases, and the junction held 5 bases outside the gene matches. This CDR3 comprises 15 residues. The CDR3 loop reads CASSFGDRRNEKLFF. CDR3 bases: TGTGCCAGCAGTTTTGGGGACAGACGTAATGAAAAACTGTTTTTT. Looking up the rest from reference TRBV28 and TRBJ1-4 gives the full variable domain: DVKVTQSSRYLVKRTGEKVFLECVQDMDHENMFWYRQDPGLGLRLIYFSYDVKMKEKGDIPEGYSVSREKKERFSLILESASTNQTSMYLCASSFGDRRNEKLFFGSGTQLSVL.

This chain links TRBV19 with TRBJ2-3; TRBD2 agrees at 10 bases. The V and J ends lost 5 bases and 6 bases, in that order; junction bases with no gene match: 14. CDR3 length: 17 amino acids. Germline-derived CDR1 and CDR2 are LNHDA and SQIVND (reference sequence). The CDR3 coding sequence is TGTGCCAGTAGTGAGAACCCGGGACTAGCGACGGGGGATACGCAGTATTTT. It codes for CASSENPGLATGDTQYF.

The V and J genes are TRBV27 and TRBJ2-4; 8 bases map to TRBD2. The CDR3 covers 15 residues. Trimming cost V 4 bases and J 8 bases; bases outside gene matches: 10. Germline CDR1 and CDR2: MNHEY and SMNVEV (reference sequence). The CDR3 loop reads CASSSGGYPSDIQYF. The CDR3 region has the DNA TGTGCCAGCAGTTCGGGAGGGTACCCGTCGGACATTCAGTACTTC.

This chain joins TRBV5-6 and TRBJ2-4, with 7 bases aligning to TRBD2. Germline V gene lookup returns CDR1 SGHDT and CDR2 YYEEEE. V dropped 2 bases and J dropped 0; count of bases not matched to a gene: 5. This CDR3 is built from 16 residues. The CDR3: CASSFMSGVAKNIQYF. The CDR3 nucleotides are TGTGCCAGCAGCTTTATGAGCGGGGTAGCCAAAAACATTCAGTACTTC.

The CDR3 protein is CASSRTSYEQYF. In DNA form, the CDR3 reads TGTGCCAGCAGCAGAACTAGCTACGAGCAGTACTTC. The chain has TRBV12-3 or TRBV12-4 and TRBJ2-7, with D perhaps matching TRBD2 (5 bases). There are 12 residues in the CDR3. V dropped 6 bases and J dropped 3 bases, with 9 bases sitting between them.

This clone occurred a few times. The rearrangement links TRBV6-4 to TRBJ2-1, with D perhaps matching TRBD1 (6 bases). Germline values: CDR1 MRHNA, CDR2 SNTAGT. V lost 5 bases, J lost 3 bases, and 8 bases lay in between. This CDR3 is built from 13 residues. The CDR3 loop reads CASSLDSYNEQFF. The CDR3 DNA sequence: TGTGCCAGCAGTCTGGACAGCTACAATGAGCAGTTCTTC.

The chain joins TRBV4-2 to TRBJ2-1; D gene unclear. The germline V and J ends were trimmed by 2 bases and 8 bases, with 10 bases remaining between them. CDR3 size: 13 residues. Germline-derived CDR1 and CDR2 are LGHNA and YNFKEQ. The CDR3 loop is CASSQITKDEQFF. In DNA, the CDR3 is TGTGCCAGCAGCCAAATCACTAAGGATGAGCAGTTCTTC.

The genes are TRBV4-3 and TRBJ2-5; 11 nucleotides line up with TRBD2. V dropped 0 bases and J dropped 6; count of bases not matched to a gene: 6. The CDR3 loop spans 16 amino acids. The germline V gene has CDR1 LGHNA and CDR2 YSLEER. The CDR3 loop is CASSQEVAGGFQTQYF. The CDR3 DNA sequence: TGCGCCAGCAGCCAAGAAGTAGCGGGGGGGTTTCAGACCCAGTACTTC.

The count of this clone is one. This chain connects TRBV6-2 or TRBV6-3 to TRBJ1-2, with TRBD1 matching over 7 bases. Trimming at V came to 6 bases and at J to 5 bases, leaving 12 bases not matched to a gene. CDR1 is MNHEY, CDR2 SVGEGT, per germline. This CDR3 spans 15 amino acids. The CDR3: CASSQTPTGRYGYTF. For the CDR3, the DNA is TGTGCCAGCAGCCAAACCCCGACAGGGCGGTATGGCTACACCTTC.

The chain combines TRBV7-2 with TRBJ2-1, with a weak D call TRBD1 (7 bases). This CDR3 has 16 residues. Germline V gene data show CDR1 as SGHTA and CDR2 as FQGNSA. The V gene lost 1 base and the J gene lost 2 bases, with 12 bases spanning the gap. CDR3 in amino acids: CASSLGGDSPYNEQFF. The CDR3 coding sequence is TGTGCCAGCAGCTTAGGGGGGGACAGCCCCTACAATGAGCAGTTCTTC.

This chain links TRBV4-3 with TRBJ1-5, with 7 bases that match TRBD1. This CDR3 comprises 19 residues. Germline assignment: CDR1 LGHNA and CDR2 YSLEER. The J segment lost 2 bases and the V segment lost 0 bases, leaving 13 bases of the junction unmatched. Here the CDR3 reads CASSQDRKGGRGGNQPQHF. In DNA form, the CDR3 reads TGCGCCAGCAGCCAAGATAGGAAGGGAGGCAGGGGGGGCAATCAGCCCCAGCATTTT.

This clone occurred a few times. V and J are TRBV2 and TRBJ1-5; TRBD1 agrees at 9 bases. Germline loops: CDR1 SNHLY, CDR2 FYNNEI. The CDR3 sequence is 13 residues long. V lost 6 bases to trimming and J lost 8 bases; unmatched junction nucleotides: 5. CDR3 protein: CASSGQGNEPQHF. DNA for the CDR3: TGTGCCAGCAGCGGACAGGGGAATGAGCCCCAGCATTTT.

The genes are TRBV19 and TRBJ1-2, with D uncertain. The CDR3 is 13 residues long. Germline values: CDR1 LNHDA, CDR2 SQIVND (reference sequence). Deletions cut 6 bases from V and 6 bases from J, with 14 bases between. In DNA, the CDR3 is TGTGCCAGTAGGGCGGGAGCTGGGGATGGCTACACCTTC. It codes for CASRAGAGDGYTF.

This chain joins TRBV6-5 and TRBJ1-1; D is perhaps TRBD1 (5 bases). In germline, CDR1 is MNHEY, CDR2 SVGAGI. Between the trimmed V and J ends, which lost 2 bases and 5 bases, there was a span of 12 bases. This CDR3 comprises 14 residues. CDR3: CASSYVGGLTEAFF. In DNA, the CDR3 is TGTGCCAGCAGTTACGTGGGGGGTTTAACTGAAGCTTTCTTT.

This clone was seen repeatedly, ten times or more. This sample also contains other DNA sequences that code for the same CDR3. The V and J genes are TRBV9 and TRBJ2-2, with 8 bases matching TRBD2. Germline values: CDR1 SGDLS, CDR2 YYNGEE. CDR3 length: 16 residues. V was clipped by 2 bases and J by 1 base; unmatched bases: 4. The CDR3 loop reads CASSVQRGRNTGELFF. In DNA form, the CDR3 reads TGTGCCAGCAGCGTCCAGCGGGGGAGGAACACCGGGGAGCTGTTTTTT. The whole variable domain, filled in from reference TRBV9 and TRBJ2-2, reads DSGVTQTPKHLITATGQRVTLRCSPRSGDLSVYWYQQSLDQGLQFLIQYYNGEERAKGNILERFSAQQFPDLHSELNLSSLELGDSALYFCASSVQRGRNTGELFFGEGSRLTVL.

V gene TRBV11-1 combines with J gene TRBJ2-7, with D maybe TRBD2 (7 bases). The CDR3 totals 13 residues. CDR1 is SGHAT, CDR2 FQDESV, per germline (reference sequence). V was shortened by 8 bases and J by 0 bases, with 11 bases between the two germline ends. CDR3: CASRGASSYEQYF. CDR3 DNA sequence: TGTGCCAGCCGGGGGGCGAGCTCCTACGAGCAGTACTTC.

The genes are TRBV13 and TRBJ2-3; 16 bases align to TRBD2. This CDR3 spans 16 amino acids. CDR1 is PRHDT and CDR2 is FYEKMQ in the germline V gene (reference sequence). V gave up 5 bases and J gave up 5 bases; unmatched junction bases: 4. The CDR3 spells CASSQGTSGGVDTQYF. The CDR3 DNA reads TGTGCCAGCAGCCAAGGGACTAGCGGGGGGGTAGATACGCAGTATTTT.

V is TRBV21-1 and J is TRBJ2-2; TRBD2 reflects the table's D call only, with no check against the DNA. TRBV21-1 is marked as a pseudogene. The CDR3 is made up of 15 amino acids. Written as DNA, the CDR3 is TGTGCCAGCAGCAAAGTAGCCGTCATCACCGGGGAGCTGTTTTTT. Translating it yields CASSKVAVITGELFF.

J is TRBJ2-2 and V is TRBV27; D not certain. V gave up 6 bases and J gave up 6 bases, with 5 bases separating them. Germline V lookup: CDR1 MNHEY, CDR2 SMNVEV (reference sequence). The CDR3 consists of 11 residues. For the CDR3, the DNA is TGTGCCAGCAGGGCCGCCGGGGAGCTGTTTTTT. This sequence encodes CASRAAGELFF.

V and J are TRBV12-5 and TRBJ2-2; 7 positions match TRBD1. V dropped 6 bases and J dropped 4; count of bases not matched to a gene: 5. The CDR3 loop spans 14 amino acids. Germline loops: CDR1 LGHNT, CDR2 FRNRAP. CDR3 amino acids: CASGGQLFTGELFF. The CDR3 bases are TGTGCTAGTGGGGGACAGCTCTTCACCGGGGAGCTGTTTTTT.

The J gene is TRBJ2-3, the V gene TRBV30, with 7 bases identical to TRBD1. From germline, CDR1 is GTSNPN and CDR2 SVGIG (reference sequence). This CDR3 region has 18 residues. The V and J ends lost 3 bases and 1 base, in that order; junction bases with no gene match: 16. CDR3 amino acids: CAWRQGLGRGLRTDTQYF. CDR3 bases: TGTGCCTGGAGGCAGGGCCTAGGAAGGGGGCTCCGCACAGATACGCAGTATTTT.